One T cell receptor beta chain is described in this entry. Its antigen is undetermined. The sample belongs to a study of T-cell memory formation after mild COVID-19. Study at large: In these data, TCR clusters were largely donor specific.

TCRdb reprocessed the 5' RACE reads with MiXCR, giving one entry per CDR3 protein. Altogether approximately 400,000 distinct CDR3 sequences are present, 24% being singletons, with the ten largest covering about 8.7%. Findings and limits, study-wide: Of the contracting clones, CD4+ ones lay mainly in CM and EM, and CD8+ ones in EMRA. The study detected some responding clones in pre-infection memory, suggesting cross-reactive memory joined.

This CDR3 is 15 amino acids long. Trimming at V came to 2 bases and at J to 7 bases, leaving 7 bases not matched to a gene. The TCR was taken from an adult woman who had mild COVID-19 (a few samples of this study predate the infection). Cell type and time point are not known. The V call is TRBV6-7, the J call TRBJ1-5; 8 bases fit TRBD1. TRBV6-7 is an ORF, with its function uncertain. Material for sequencing was PBMCs or a T cell subset sorted from them (not recorded which). The CDR3 here is CASSYAEQGVQPQHF. The DNA of the CDR3 is TGTGCCAGCAGTTACGCCGAACAGGGGGTCCAGCCCCAGCATTTT.